The T cell receptor beta chain under discussion was sequenced for a study of blood T cell repertoires in COVID-19. Overall study: Samples of COVID-19 (acute and convalescent) were obtained from the United States, Italy and Spain.

Germline-derived CDR1 and CDR2 are GTSNPN and SVGIG (reference sequence). V was clipped by 2 bases and J by 11 bases, with 9 bases between them. This CDR3 is built from 10 residues. Sequencing used immunoSEQ multiplex PCR; TCRdb keeps in-frame clones, though not all of them. The table lists approximately 290,000 clones, around 85% of them singletons, with around 4.5% in the top ten. The sample consisted of PBMCs or T cells enriched from blood (not recorded which). V is TRBV30 and J is TRBJ1-2; D is unresolved. The clonotype originates from a woman in her 30s who had recovered from COVID-19. CDR3 DNA: TGTGCCTGGAGTCGTCTGGCATACACCTTC. It is translated as CAWSRLAYTF. Full variable domain (outside the CDR3, taken from reference TRBV30 and TRBJ1-2): SQTIHQWPATLVQPVGSPLSLECTVEGTSNPNLYWYRQAAGRGLQLLFYSVGIGQISSEVPQNLSASRPQDRQFILSSKKLLLSDSGFYLCAWSRLAYTFGSGTRLTVV.